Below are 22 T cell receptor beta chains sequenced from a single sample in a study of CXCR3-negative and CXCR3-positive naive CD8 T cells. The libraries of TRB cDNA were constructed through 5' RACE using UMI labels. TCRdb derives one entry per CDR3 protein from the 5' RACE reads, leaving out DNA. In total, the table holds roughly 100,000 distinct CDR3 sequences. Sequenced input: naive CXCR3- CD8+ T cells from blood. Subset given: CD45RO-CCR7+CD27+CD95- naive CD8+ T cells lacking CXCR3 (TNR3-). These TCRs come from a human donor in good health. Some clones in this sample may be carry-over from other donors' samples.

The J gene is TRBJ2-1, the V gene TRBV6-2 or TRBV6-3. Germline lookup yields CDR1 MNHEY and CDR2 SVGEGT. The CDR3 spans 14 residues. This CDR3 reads CASNSGGSYNEQFF.

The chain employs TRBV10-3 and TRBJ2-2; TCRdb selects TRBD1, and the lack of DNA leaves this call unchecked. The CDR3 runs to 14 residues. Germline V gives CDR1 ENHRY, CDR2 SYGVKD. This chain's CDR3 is CAIPRTGQTGELFF.

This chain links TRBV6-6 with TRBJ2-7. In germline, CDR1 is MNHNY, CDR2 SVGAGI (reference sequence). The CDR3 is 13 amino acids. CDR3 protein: CASSFLGAYEQYF.

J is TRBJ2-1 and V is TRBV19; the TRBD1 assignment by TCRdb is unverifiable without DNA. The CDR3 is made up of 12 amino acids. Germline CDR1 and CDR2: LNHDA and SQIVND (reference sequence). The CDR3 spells CASGPQGAGQFF.

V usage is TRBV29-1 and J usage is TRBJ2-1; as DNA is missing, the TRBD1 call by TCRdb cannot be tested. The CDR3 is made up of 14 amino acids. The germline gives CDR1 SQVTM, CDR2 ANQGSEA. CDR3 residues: CSVVGTGGRNEQFF.

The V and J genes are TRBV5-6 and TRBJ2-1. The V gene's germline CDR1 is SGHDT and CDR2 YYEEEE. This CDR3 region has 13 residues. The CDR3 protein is CASSLVAHNEQFF.

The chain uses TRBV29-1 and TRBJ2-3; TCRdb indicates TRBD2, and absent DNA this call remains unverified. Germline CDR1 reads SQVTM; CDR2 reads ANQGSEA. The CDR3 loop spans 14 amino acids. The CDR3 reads CSVGLAESTDTQYF.

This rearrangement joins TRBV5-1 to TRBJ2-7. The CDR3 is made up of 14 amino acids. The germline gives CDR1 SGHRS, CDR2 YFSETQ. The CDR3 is CASSSLTDSYEQYF.

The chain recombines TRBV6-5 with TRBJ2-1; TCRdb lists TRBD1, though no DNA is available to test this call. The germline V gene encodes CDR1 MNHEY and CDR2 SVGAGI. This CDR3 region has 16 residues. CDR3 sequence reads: CASSYSAPDIYNEQFF.

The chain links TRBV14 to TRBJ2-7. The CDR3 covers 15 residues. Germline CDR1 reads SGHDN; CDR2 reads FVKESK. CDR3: CASSQVAGSSYEQYF.

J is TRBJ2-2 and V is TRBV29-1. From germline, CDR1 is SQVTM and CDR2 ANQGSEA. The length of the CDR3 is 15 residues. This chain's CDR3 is CSVEGSSANTGELFF.

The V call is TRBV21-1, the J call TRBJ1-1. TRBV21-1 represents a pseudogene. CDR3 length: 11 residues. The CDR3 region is CAGQKSTEAFF.

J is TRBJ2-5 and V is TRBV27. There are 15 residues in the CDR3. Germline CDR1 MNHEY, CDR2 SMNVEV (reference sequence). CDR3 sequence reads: CASSLLTDSQETQYF.

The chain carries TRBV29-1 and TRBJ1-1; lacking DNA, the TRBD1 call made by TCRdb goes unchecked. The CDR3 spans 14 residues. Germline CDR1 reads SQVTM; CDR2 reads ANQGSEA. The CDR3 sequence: CSVEGGPMNTEAFF.

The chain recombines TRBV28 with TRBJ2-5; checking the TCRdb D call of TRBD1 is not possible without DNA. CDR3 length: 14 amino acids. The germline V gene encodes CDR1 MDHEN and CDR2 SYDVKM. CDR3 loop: CAIPRGAIQETQYF.

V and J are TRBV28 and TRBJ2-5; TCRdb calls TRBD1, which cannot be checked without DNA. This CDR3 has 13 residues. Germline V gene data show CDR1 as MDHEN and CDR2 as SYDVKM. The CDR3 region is CASTPSVRETQYF.

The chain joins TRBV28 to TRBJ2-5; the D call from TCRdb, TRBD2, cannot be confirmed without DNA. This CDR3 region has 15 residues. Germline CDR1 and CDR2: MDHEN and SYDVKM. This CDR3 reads CASSRDWRYQETQYF.

CDR3 residues: CASSPRLAVEYEQYF. The rearrangement joins TRBV4-2 to TRBJ2-7; there is no DNA to check the TCRdb D call of TRBD2. The germline V gene has CDR1 LGHNA and CDR2 YNFKEQ. The CDR3 sequence is 15 residues long.

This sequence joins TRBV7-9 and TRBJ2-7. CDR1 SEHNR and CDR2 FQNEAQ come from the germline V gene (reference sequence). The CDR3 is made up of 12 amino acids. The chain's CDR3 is CASRMGSYEQYF. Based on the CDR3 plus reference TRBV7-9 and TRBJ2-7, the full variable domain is DTGVSQNPRHKITKRGQNVTFRCDPISEHNRLYWYRQTLGQGPEFLTYFQNEAQLEKSRLLSDRFSAERPKGSFSTLEIQRTEQGDSAMYLCASRMGSYEQYFGPGTRLTVT.

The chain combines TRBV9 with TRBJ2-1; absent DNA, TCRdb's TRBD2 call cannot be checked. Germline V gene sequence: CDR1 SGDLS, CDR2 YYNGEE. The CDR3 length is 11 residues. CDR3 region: CASGPNNEQFF. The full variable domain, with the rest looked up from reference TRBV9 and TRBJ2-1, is DSGVTQTPKHLITATGQRVTLRCSPRSGDLSVYWYQQSLDQGLQFLIQYYNGEERAKGNILERFSAQQFPDLHSELNLSSLELGDSALYFCASGPNNEQFFGPGTRLTVL.

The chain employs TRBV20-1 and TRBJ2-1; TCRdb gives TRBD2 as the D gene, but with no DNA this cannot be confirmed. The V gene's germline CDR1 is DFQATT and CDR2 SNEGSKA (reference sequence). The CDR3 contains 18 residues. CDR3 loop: CSARDLGTSGHTYNEQFF.

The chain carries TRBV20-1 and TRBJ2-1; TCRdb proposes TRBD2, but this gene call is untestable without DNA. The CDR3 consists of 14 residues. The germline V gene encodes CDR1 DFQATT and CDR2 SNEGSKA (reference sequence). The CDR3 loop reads CSARAVGLLDEQFF.